This T cell receptor (beta chain) was recorded in a study of cytomegalovirus exposure and HLA in healthy donors. Study-wide results and limits: It was taken for granted in presence/absence analyses that sequencing depth across donors was roughly uniform. Usually a TCR sequence was rare, but some public TCRs were found in many donors.

To note about this clone: The antigen remains unidentified.

The PCR made use of 60 Vbeta and 13 Jbeta primers. Profiling relied on immunoSEQ multiplex PCR, and the TCRdb table lists in-frame clones only, not all of them. This sample has some 170,000 clones; just under 80% occur once, and the top ten carry about 3.1%. Every donor was a healthy person donating bone marrow. The sequence derives from a female donor in good health and CMV-seronegative. Material for sequencing was PBMCs.

This CDR3 reads CASSPPQGSAEAFF. The DNA for the CDR3 is TGTGCCAGCTCACCACCCCAGGGGTCAGCTGAAGCTTTCTTT. The rearrangement joins TRBV18 to TRBJ1-1; D may be TRBD1 (6 bases). V lost 0 bases and J lost 6, with 11 bases in between. This CDR3 region has 14 residues. Germline lookup yields CDR1 KGHSH and CDR2 LQKENI.